This T cell receptor (beta chain) was documented in a study of blood T cells in healthy people across ages. Points from the study as a whole: The long-lived group displayed more naive CD4+ cells, plus higher diversity, than the aged donors did.

To note about this clonotype: Its target is unknown.

Together with a sample-barcoded 5' primer, a J-beta primer mix was included in a second PCR lasting about 7 to 12 cycles. TCRdb independently ran MiXCR on the 5' RACE reads; one entry per CDR3 protein. The data hold around 800,000 distinct CDR3 sequences, with roughly 60% observed a single time. There are 12 residues in the CDR3. CDR1 is ENHRY, CDR2 SYGVKD, per germline. Trimming pared 7 bases from V and 0 bases from J, leaving 7 bases between. The source of this sequence is a man aged 25 to 45 in good health. The sequenced sample consisted of blood. The chain couples TRBV10-3 to TRBJ2-7; D possibly corresponds to TRBD1 (5 bases). The CDR3 protein is CAIMQGSYEQYF. Here the CDR3 DNA reads TGTGCCATCATGCAGGGCTCCTACGAGCAGTACTTC.